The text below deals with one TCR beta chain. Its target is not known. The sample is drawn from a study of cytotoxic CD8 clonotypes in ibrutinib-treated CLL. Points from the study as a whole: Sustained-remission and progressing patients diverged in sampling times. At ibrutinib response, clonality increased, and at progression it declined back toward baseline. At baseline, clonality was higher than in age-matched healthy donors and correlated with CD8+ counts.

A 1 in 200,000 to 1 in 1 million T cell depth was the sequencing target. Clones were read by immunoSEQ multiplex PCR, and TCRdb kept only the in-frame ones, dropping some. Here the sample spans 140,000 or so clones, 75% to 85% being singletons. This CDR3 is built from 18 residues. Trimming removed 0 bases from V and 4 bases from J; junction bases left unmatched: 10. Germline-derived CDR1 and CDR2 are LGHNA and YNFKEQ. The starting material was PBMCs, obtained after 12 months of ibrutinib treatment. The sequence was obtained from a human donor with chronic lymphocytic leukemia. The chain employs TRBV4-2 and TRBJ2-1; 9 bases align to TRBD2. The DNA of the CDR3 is TGTGCCAGCAGCCAAGAACGTCCCAGCGGGAGGTTTTACAATGAGCAGTTCTTC. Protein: CASSQERPSGRFYNEQFF.